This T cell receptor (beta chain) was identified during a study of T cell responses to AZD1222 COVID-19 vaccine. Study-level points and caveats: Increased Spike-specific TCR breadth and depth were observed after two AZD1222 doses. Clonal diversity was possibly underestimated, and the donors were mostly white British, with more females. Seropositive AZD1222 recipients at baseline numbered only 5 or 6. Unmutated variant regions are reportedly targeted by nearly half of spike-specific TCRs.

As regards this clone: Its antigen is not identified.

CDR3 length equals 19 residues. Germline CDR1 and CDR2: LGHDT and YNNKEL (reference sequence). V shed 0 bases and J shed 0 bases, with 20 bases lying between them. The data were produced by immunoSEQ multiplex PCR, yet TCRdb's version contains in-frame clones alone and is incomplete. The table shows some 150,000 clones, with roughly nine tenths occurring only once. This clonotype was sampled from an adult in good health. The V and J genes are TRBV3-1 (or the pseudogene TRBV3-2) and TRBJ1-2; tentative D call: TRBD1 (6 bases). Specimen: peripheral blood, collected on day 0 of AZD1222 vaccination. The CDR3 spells CASSQEDRSRSLANYGYTF. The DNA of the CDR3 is TGTGCCAGCAGCCAAGAAGACAGGTCAAGGTCGCTTGCTAACTATGGCTACACCTTC.